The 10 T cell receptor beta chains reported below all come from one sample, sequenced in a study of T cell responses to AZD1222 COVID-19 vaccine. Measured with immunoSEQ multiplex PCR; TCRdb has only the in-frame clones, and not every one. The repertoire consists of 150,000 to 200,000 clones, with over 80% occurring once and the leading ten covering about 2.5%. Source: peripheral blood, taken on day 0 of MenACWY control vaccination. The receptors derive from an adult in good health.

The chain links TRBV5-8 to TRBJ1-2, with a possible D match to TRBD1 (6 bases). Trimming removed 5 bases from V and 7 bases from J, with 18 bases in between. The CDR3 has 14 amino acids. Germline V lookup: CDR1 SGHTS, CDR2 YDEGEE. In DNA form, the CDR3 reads TGTGCCAGCAGGGAGAGAGCCGGGACAAGTGGCTACACCTTC. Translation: CASRERAGTSGYTF.

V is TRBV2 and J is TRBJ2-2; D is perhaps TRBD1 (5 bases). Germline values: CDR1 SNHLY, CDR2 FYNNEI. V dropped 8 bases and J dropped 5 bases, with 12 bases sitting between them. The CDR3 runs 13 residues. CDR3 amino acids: CASASQGTGELFF. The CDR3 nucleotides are TGTGCCAGCGCCTCCCAGGGTACCGGGGAGCTGTTTTTT.

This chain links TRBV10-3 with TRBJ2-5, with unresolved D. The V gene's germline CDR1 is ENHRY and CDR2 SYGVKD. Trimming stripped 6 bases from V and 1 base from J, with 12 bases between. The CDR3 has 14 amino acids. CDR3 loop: CAIRPTAPQETQYF. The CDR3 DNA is TGTGCCATCAGACCCACAGCCCCCCAAGAGACCCAGTACTTC.

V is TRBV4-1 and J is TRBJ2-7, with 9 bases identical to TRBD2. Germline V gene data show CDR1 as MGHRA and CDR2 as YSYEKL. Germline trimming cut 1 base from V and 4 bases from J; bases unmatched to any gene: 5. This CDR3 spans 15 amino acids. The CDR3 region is CASSQGLAGLYEQYF. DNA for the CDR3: TGCGCCAGCAGCCAAGGTCTAGCGGGACTGTACGAGCAGTACTTC.

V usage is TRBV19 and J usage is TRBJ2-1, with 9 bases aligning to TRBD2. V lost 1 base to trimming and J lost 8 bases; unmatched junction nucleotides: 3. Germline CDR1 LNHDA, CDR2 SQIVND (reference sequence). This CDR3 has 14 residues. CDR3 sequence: CASSIAGTSHEQFF. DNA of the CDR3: TGTGCCAGTAGTATAGCGGGGACTAGCCATGAGCAGTTCTTC. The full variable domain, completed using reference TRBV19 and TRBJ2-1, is DGGITQSPKYLFRKEGQNVTLSCEQNLNHDAMYWYRQDPGQGLRLIYYSQIVNDFQKGDIAEGYSVSREKKESFPLTVTSAQKNPTAFYLCASSIAGTSHEQFFGPGTRLTVL.

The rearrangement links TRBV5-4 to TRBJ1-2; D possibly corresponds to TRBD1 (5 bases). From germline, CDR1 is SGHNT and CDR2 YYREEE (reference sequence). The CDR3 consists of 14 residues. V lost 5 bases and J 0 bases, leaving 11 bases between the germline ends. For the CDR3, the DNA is TGTGCCAGCAGGCGGTGGGGGGCTAACTATGGCTACACCTTC. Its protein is CASRRWGANYGYTF.

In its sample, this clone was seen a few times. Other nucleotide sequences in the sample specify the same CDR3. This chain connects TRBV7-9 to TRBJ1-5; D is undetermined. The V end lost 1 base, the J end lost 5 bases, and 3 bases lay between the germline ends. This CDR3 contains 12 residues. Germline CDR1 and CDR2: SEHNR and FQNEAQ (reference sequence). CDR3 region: CASSLEDQPQHF. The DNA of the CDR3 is TGTGCCAGCAGCTTAGAGGATCAGCCCCAGCATTTT.

Here the CDR3 reads CASSGQQQETQYF. In DNA, the CDR3 is TGTGCCAGCAGCGGACAGCAACAAGAGACCCAGTACTTC. This chain links TRBV2 with TRBJ2-5; maybe TRBD1 (6 bases). This CDR3 is built from 13 residues. CDR1 SNHLY and CDR2 FYNNEI come from the germline V gene. V shed 6 bases and J shed 2 bases, with 10 bases lying between them.

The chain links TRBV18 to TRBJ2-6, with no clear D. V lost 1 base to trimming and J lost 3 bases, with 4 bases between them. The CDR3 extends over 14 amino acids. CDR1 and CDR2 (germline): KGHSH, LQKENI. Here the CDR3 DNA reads TGTGCCAGCTCACCACAGAGTGGGGCCAACGTCCTGACTTTC. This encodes CASSPQSGANVLTF.

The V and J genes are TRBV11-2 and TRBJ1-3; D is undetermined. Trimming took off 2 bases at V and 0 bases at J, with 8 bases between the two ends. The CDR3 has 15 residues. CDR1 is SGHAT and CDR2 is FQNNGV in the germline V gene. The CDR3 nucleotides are TGTGCCAGCAGCTTACCCAGCCGCTCTGGAAACACCATATATTTT. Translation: CASSLPSRSGNTIYF.